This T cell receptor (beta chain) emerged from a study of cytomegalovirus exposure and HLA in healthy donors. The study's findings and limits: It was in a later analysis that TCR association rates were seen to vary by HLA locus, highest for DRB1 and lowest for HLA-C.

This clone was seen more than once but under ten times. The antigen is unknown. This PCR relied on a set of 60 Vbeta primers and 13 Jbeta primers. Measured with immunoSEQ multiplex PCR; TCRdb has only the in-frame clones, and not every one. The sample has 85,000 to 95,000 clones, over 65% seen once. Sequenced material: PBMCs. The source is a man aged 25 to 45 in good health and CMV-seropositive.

CDR3 nucleotides: TGCGCCAGCAGCCCTCAGGGGGATACGCAGTATTTT. It is translated as CASSPQGDTQYF. The rearrangement joins TRBV5-1 to TRBJ2-3; possibly TRBD1 for D (6 bases). Germline values: CDR1 SGHRS, CDR2 YFSETQ. The V end lost 4 bases, the J end lost 6 bases, and 9 bases lay between the germline ends. The length of the CDR3 is 12 residues.